This TCR beta chain stems from a study of T cell changes during pregnancy in multiple sclerosis. The method was immunoSEQ multiplex PCR; TCRdb's version includes in-frame clones alone and lacks a portion of them. This table holds about 17,000 clones, 84% found once. Trimming removed 1 base at V and 5 bases at J, with 3 bases between. From germline, CDR1 is SGHDT and CDR2 YYEEEE. The CDR3 consists of 11 residues. This TCR derives from a female donor in good health, enrolled as a control in a pregnancy study. The source material was CD8+ T cells from peripheral blood mononuclear cells, sampled in the second trimester of pregnancy. The chain couples TRBV5-6 to TRBJ2-5; D is uncertain. The chain's CDR3 is CASSLRETQYF. The CDR3 DNA reads TGTGCCAGCAGCTTGCGGGAGACCCAGTACTTC.